This entry describes one T cell receptor (beta chain). This clone was found a few times. Its antigen is still unknown. There are no base qualities to consult, and no much larger clone falls within one base. The data belong to a study of blood T cell repertoires in COVID-19 (dated by TCRdb to between 2020 and 2021). For context, the study as a whole: Collaborator samples came from the United States, Italy and Spain and covered acute and convalescent phases of COVID-19. The repertoires were made available in a free public database intended to serve as a resource for research on the immune response to SARS-CoV-2. Subjects who had been exposed to COVID-19, were actively infected with it, or had recovered from it provided the deeply sampled blood TCRbeta repertoires that made up the dataset. Samples came from the ongoing ImmuneRACE study (first 160 participants) plus 1,254 subjects from 6 global collaborators. Where available, HLA class I and class II types were taken from metadata supplied by the sample provider and were not determined by assay-based typing. The prospective study material was composed of cDNA or gDNA derived from T cells, B-cell-depleted T cells, or PBMCs. The sample metadata nearly always contained a de-identified subject ID, COVID-19 status, age in years and sex.

TCRbeta CDR3 regions were amplified from genomic DNA by means of the immunoSEQ Assay, a bias-controlled multiplex PCR. On the study's bioinformatics: Within the assay, amplification of reference gene primers was used to estimate how many nucleated cells each sample contained. To quantify the absolute abundance of each unique TCRbeta CDR3 rearrangement, sequence reads were collapsed and filtered. For each sample, productive Simpson clonality was calculated as the square root of Simpson's diversity index over productive rearrangements. Here the immuneACCESS table is served through TCRdb, limited to in-frame sequences with V and J called. Missing clones are a known gap in these copies; in checked studies unresolved V genes cover under half, and the rest lacks a known reason. The DNA gave D and trimming, while V, J and clone size come from that table. The sample contains roughly 34,000 clones, around 93% of them found a single time. In total, the top ten clones hold roughly 9.5% of the sample.

Overall study results and their limits: The amount of clinical and demographic metadata varied by source and participant and was provided uncurated.

Measured from the cysteine to the phenylalanine, the CDR3 is 17 residues long. The read is trimmed to its CDR3 DNA, 51 bases read in frame from base 1. In the germline V gene (reference sequence), CDR1 corresponds to LNHNV and CDR2 to YYDKDF. V and J lose 6 bases and 8 bases, and a span of 26 bases separates them. The collaborating institutions used their own protocols to collect whole blood in K2EDTA tubes. Collaborator samples were shipped for TCRbeta analysis as frozen whole blood, isolated PBMCs, or DNA extracted from either sample type. The source is a human donor with active COVID-19. The donor label of this sample is uncertain. The receptor chain draws on TRBV15 and TRBJ2-1; matching of 7 bases hints at TRBD2 as the D gene. The sample taken for sequencing was peripheral blood. The CDR3 region reads CATRVTRGGAFTDEQFF. The DNA is TGTGCCACCAGGGTCACTCGAGGGGGGGCGTTTACGGATGAGCAGTTCTTC.